The clone carrying this T cell receptor beta chain was seen repeatedly, ten times or more. Its antigen is undetermined. The data are from a study of T cells in Graves' hyperthyroidism and ophthalmopathy. A NOSPECS grade of at least 4, a Clinical Activity Score of at least 3 and duration under 3 months were recorded in ophthalmopathy patients. Each diagnosis drew on symptoms, thyroxine, TRAb, thyroid ultrasound and orbital computed tomography findings. Whole-study findings and limits: The authors' 13 V-J model separated ophthalmopathy from stable hyperthyroidism. In the blood, most expanded thyroid clonotypes above 0.001 appeared as well.

J was trimmed by 2 bases and V by 2 bases; bases with no gene match: 7. The CDR3 runs 16 residues. There were TCR beta CDR3 regions amplified from RNA transcripts. When the TCR CDR3 underwent first-round RT-PCR, the HTBI primer set was used. TCRdb itself ran the multiplex PCR reads through MiXCR, one entry per CDR3 protein. The repertoire has around 350,000 distinct CDR3 sequences, roughly 15% of them found once; the top ten carry about 19%. This clonotype was obtained from a woman aged 25 to 39 with Graves' ophthalmopathy. This chain joins TRBV12-3 or TRBV12-4 and TRBJ2-7, with 9 nucleotides matching TRBD1. The sequenced sample was blood. The CDR3 sequence is CASSLPGTGNPYEQYF. CDR3 DNA sequence: TGTGCCAGCAGTTTACCGGGGACAGGGAATCCCTACGAGCAGTACTTC.